Here is one T cell receptor beta chain with its context. TCR beta was sequenced from blood CD8+ and CD4+ T cells. Isolation of CD8+ and CD4+ T cells was performed negatively, whereas enrichment of TEMRA cells was done by FACS. The data derive from a study of CD8 T cells in Susac syndrome. The V gene's germline CDR1 is MNHEY and CDR2 SMNVEV (reference sequence). V was pared by 5 bases and J by 3 bases, with 13 bases between. There are 14 residues in the CDR3. The RNA input was roughly 0.45 to 1 ug, and it was reverse transcribed with random hexamers. immunoSEQ multiplex PCR amplified TCR beta CDR3 across 54 Vbeta, 13 Jbeta. TCRdb itself ran the immunoSEQ multiplex PCR reads through MiXCR, one entry per CDR3 protein. The sample lists around 80,000 distinct CDR3 sequences, 90% to 95% occurring once.

The rearrangement uses TRBV27 and TRBJ1-1; D is uncertain. Sequencing used CD8+ T cells from PBMCs. This TCR derives from a human donor with Susac syndrome. The chain's CDR3 is CASSPTWADTEAFF. The CDR3 nucleotides are TGTGCCAGCAGTCCGACGTGGGCGGACACTGAAGCTTTCTTT.